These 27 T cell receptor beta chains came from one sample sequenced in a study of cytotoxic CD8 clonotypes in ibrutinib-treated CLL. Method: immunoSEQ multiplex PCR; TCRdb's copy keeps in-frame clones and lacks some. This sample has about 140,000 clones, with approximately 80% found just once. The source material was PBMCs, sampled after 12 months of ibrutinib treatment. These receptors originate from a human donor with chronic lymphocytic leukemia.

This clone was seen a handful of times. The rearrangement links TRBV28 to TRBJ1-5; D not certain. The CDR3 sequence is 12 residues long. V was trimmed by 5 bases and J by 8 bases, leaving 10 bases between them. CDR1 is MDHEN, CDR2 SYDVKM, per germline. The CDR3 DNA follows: TGTGCCAGCAGTCCCCCGGATGAGCCCCAGCATTTT. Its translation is CASSPPDEPQHF.

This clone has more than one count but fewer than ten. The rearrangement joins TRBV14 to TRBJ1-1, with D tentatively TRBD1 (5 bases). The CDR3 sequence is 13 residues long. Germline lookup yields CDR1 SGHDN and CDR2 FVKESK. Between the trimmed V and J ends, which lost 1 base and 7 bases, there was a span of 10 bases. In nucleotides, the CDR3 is TGTGCCAGCAGCCAAGGAGCAGGGATTGAAGCTTTCTTT. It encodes CASSQGAGIEAFF. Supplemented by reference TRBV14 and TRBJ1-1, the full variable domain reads EAGVTQFPSHSVIEKGQTVTLRCDPISGHDNLYWYRRVMGKEIKFLLHFVKESKQDESGMPNNRFLAERTGGTYSTLKVQPAELEDSGVYFCASSQGAGIEAFFGQGTRLTVV.

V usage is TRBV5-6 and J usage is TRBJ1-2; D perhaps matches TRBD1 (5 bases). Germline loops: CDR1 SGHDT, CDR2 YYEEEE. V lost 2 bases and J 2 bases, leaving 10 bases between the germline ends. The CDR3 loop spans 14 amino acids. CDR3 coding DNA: TGTGCCAGCAGCTTCAGGGTACCCAACTATGGCTACACCTTC. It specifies CASSFRVPNYGYTF.

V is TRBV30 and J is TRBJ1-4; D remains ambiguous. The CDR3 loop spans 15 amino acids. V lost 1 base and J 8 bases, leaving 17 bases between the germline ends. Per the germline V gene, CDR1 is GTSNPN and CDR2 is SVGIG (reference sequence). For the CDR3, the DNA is TGTGCCTGGAGTGAAAGTGGGATATTGGAGGAAAAACTGTTTTTT. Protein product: CAWSESGILEEKLFF.

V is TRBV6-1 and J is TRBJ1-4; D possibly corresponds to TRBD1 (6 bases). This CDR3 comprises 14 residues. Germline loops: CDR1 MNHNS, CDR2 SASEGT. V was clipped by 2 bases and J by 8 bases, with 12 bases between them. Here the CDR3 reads CASSETRGTEKLFF. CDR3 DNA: TGTGCCAGCAGTGAAACTAGAGGGACAGAAAAACTGTTTTTT.

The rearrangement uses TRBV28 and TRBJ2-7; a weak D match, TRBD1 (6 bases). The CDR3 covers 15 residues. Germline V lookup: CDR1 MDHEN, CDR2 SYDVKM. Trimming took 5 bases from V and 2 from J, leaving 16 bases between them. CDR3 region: CASSPITGLAYEQYF. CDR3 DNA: TGTGCCAGCAGTCCTATCACAGGGCTCGCCTACGAGCAGTACTTC.

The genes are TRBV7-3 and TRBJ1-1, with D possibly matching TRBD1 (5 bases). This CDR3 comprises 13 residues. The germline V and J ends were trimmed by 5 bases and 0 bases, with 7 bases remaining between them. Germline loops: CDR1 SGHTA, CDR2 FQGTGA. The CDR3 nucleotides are TGTGCCAGCAGCCCGACAGTGAACACTGAAGCTTTCTTT. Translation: CASSPTVNTEAFF.

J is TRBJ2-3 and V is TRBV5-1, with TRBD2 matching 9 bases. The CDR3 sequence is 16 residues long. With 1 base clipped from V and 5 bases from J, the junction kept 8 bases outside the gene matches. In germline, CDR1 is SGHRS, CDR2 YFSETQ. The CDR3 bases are TGCGCCAGCAGCTTGTTGGGGACTAGCAGTGTAGATACGCAGTATTTT. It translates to CASSLLGTSSVDTQYF.

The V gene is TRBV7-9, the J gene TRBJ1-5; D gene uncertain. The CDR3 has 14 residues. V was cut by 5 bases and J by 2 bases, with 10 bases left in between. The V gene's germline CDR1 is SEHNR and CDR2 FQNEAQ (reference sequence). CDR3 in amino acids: CASSTDEGNQPQHF. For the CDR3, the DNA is TGTGCCAGCAGCACGGACGAGGGCAATCAGCCCCAGCATTTT.

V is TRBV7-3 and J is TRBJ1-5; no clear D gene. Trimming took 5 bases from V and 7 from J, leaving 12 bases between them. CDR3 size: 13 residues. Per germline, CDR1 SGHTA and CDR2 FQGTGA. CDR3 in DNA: TGTGCCAGCAGCACCCGTCCGAGGCAGCCCCAGCATTTT. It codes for CASSTRPRQPQHF.

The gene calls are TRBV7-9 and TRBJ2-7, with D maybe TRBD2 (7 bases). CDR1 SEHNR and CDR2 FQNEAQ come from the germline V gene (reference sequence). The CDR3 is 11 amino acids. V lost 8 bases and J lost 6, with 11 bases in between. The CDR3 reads CASEGGSEQYF. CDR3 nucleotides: TGTGCCAGCGAGGGGGGGAGCGAGCAGTACTTC. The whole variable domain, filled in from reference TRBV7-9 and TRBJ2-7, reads DTGVSQNPRHKITKRGQNVTFRCDPISEHNRLYWYRQTLGQGPEFLTYFQNEAQLEKSRLLSDRFSAERPKGSFSTLEIQRTEQGDSAMYLCASEGGSEQYFGPGTRLTVT.

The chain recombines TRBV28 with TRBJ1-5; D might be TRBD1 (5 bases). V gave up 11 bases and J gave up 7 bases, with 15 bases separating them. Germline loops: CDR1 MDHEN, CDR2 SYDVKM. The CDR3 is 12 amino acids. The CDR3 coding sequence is TGTGCCGGGGCGACTCCAGGGCAGCCCCAGCATTTT. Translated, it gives CAGATPGQPQHF.

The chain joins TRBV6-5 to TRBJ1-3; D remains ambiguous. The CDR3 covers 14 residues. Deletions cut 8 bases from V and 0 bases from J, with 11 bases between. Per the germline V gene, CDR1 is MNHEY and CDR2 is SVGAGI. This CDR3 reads CASVTRSSGNTIYF. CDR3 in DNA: TGTGCCAGCGTGACCAGGAGCTCTGGAAACACCATATATTTT.

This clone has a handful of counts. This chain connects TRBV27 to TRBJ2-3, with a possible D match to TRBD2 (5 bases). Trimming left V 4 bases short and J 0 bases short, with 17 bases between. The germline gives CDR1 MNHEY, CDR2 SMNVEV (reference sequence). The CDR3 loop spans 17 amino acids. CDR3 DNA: TGTGCCAGCAGTTACCTGGTGAGGGAGAGGAGCACAGATACGCAGTATTTT. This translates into CASSYLVRERSTDTQYF.

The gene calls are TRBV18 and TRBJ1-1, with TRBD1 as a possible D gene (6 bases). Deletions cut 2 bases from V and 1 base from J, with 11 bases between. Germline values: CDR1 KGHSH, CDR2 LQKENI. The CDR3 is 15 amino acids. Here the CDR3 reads CASSPSGGGNTEAFF. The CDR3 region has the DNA TGTGCCAGCTCACCATCCGGGGGCGGGAACACTGAAGCTTTCTTT.

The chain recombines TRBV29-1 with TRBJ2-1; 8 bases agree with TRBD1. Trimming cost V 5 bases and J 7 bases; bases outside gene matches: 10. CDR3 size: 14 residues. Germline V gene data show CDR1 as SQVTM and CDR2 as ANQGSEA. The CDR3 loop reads CSVKDRVWDNEQFF. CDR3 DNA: TGCAGCGTTAAGGACAGGGTGTGGGATAATGAGCAGTTCTTC.

The CDR3 reads CASSFAALGGATEAFF. The CDR3 DNA is TGTGCCAGCAGTTTCGCAGCCTTGGGGGGGGCCACTGAAGCTTTCTTT. The J gene is TRBJ1-1, the V gene TRBV27; weak D call: TRBD1 (6 bases). This CDR3 comprises 16 residues. V was cut by 3 bases and J by 4 bases, with 18 bases left in between. The germline CDR1 and CDR2 sequences are MNHEY and SMNVEV (reference sequence).

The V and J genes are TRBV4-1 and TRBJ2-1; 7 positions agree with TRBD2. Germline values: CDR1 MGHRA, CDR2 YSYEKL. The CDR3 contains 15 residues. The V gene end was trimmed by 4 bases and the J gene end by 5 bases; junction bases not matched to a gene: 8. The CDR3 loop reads CASSPQEGRDNEQFF. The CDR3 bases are TGCGCCAGCAGCCCTCAAGAGGGGAGGGACAATGAGCAGTTCTTC.

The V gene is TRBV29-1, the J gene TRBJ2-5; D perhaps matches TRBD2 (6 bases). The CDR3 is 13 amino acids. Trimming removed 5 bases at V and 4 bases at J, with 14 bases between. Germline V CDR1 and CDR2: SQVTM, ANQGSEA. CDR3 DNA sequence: TGCAGCGTTTCGGTTGTGGGGGGAGAGACCCAGTACTTC. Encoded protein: CSVSVVGGETQYF.

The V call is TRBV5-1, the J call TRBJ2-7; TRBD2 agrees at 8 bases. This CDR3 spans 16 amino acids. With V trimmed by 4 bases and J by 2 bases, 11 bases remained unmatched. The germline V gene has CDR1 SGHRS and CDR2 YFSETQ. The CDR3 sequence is CASSPPLREGAYEQYF. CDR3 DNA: TGCGCCAGCAGCCCACCTCTCCGGGAGGGCGCCTACGAGCAGTACTTC.

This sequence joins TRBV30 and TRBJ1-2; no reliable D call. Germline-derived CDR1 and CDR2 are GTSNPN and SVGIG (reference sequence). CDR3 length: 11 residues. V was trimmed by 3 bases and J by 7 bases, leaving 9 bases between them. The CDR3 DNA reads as TGTGCCTGGAGCCTCGCGGGTGGCTACACCTTC. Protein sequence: CAWSLAGGYTF.

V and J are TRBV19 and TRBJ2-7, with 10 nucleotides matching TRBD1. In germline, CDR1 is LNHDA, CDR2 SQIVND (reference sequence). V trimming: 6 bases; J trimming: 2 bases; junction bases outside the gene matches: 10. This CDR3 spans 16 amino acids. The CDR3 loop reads CASRDDGTGAPYEQYF. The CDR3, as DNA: TGTGCCAGTAGAGACGACGGGACAGGGGCTCCCTACGAGCAGTACTTC.

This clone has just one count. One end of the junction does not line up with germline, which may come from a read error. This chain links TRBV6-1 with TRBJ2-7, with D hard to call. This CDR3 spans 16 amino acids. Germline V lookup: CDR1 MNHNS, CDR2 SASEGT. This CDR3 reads CASREAYGPNGYEQYF. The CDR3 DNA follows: TGTGCCAGCAGGGAAGCTTACGGTCCTAATGGCTACGAGCAGTACTTC.

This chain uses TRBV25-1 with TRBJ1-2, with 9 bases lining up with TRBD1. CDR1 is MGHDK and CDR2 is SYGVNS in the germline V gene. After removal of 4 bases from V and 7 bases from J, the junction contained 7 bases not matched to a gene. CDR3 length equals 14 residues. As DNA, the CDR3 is TGTGCCAGCAGTGTAACGGGACAGGGTGCTGGCTACACCTTC. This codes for CASSVTGQGAGYTF.

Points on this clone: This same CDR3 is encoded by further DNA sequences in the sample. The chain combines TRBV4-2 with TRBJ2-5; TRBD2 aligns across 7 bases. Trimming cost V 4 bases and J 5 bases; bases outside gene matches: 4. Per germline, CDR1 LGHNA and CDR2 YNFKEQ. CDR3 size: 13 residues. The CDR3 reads CASSLRLAETQYF. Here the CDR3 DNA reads TGTGCCAGCAGCCTCCGACTAGCCGAGACCCAGTACTTC.

The chain's CDR3 is CAWDSNSRHLNTEAFF. The CDR3 DNA reads as TGTGCCTGGGACAGTAATAGTCGTCACCTGAACACTGAAGCTTTCTTT. J is TRBJ1-1 and V is TRBV30, with D maybe TRBD1 (5 bases). Trimming removed 5 bases from V and 0 bases from J, with 19 bases in between. The CDR3 covers 16 residues. Germline-derived CDR1 and CDR2 are GTSNPN and SVGIG (reference sequence).

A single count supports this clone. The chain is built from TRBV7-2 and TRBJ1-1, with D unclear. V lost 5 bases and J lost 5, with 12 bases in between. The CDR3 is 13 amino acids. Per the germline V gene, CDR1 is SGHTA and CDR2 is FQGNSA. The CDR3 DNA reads TGTGCCAGCAGCCCGATGGGATGGACTGAAGCTTTCTTT. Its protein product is CASSPMGWTEAFF.